A selection of T cell receptor beta chains follows, all from one sample in a study of regulatory T cells in long-lasting Graves disease. MiXCR, applied by TCRdb to the multiplex PCR reads, yields one record per CDR3 protein. Of nearly 350,000 distinct CDR3 sequences listed, 15% to 20% are singletons. This specimen was peripheral blood mononuclear cells (PBMCs), taken when the disease was refractory, from a patient treated with antithyroid drugs. These TCRs come from a female donor with Graves disease. The CDR3 runs from the conserved cysteine through the conserved F or W. Fields, in order: V gene, J gene, clone size, D gene, CDR3 protein, CDR3 DNA. The D gene is left open where the match is weak. Part of the rows lack a size; the others show once, few, many or a class for expanded clones.

>TRBV4-1|TRBJ2-7|.|TRBD1
CASSQNSGQKIYEQYF
TGCGCCAGCAGCCAGAACTCGGGACAGAAAATCTACGAGCAGTACTTC
>TRBV10-3|TRBJ1-6|many|TRBD1
CAISGTGRNSPLHF
TGTGCCATCAGTGGGACAGGGAGAAACTCACCCCTCCACTTT
>TRBV6-5|TRBJ1-5|many|.
CASSLLGGRGSNQPQHF
TGTGCCAGCAGTTTACTTGGGGGGCGCGGTAGCAATCAGCCCCAGCATTTT
>TRBV28|TRBJ1-6|many|TRBD1
CASSLPPTGSSYNSPLHF
TGTGCCAGCAGTTTGCCCCCGACAGGGAGCTCCTATAATTCACCCCTCCACTTT
>TRBV10-1|TRBJ1-1|.|TRBD1
CASSDGTAGEAFF
TGCGCCAGCAGTGATGGGACAGCGGGTGAAGCTTTCTTT
>TRBV5-1|TRBJ1-1|many|.
CASSWEPVRGTYTEAFF
TGCGCCAGCAGCTGGGAACCCGTCAGAGGGACCTACACTGAAGCTTTCTTT
>TRBV19|TRBJ1-1|.|.
CASTWGGLEAFF
TGTGCCAGTACCTGGGGAGGGCTTGAAGCTTTCTTT
>TRBV20-1|TRBJ2-6|.|TRBD1
CSAHPSDRGVSGANVLTF
TGCAGTGCTCACCCATCAGACAGGGGGGTCTCTGGGGCCAACGTCCTGACTTTC
>TRBV12-5|TRBJ1-5|few|.
CASLVGENQPQHF
TGTGCTAGTCTTGTGGGGGAGAATCAGCCCCAGCATTTT
>TRBV28|TRBJ2-7|many|.
CASSPALDREQYF
TGTGCCAGCAGCCCCGCACTGGACCGCGAGCAGTACTTC
>TRBV4-1|TRBJ2-7|.|TRBD2
CASSQTAGGLDEQYF
TGCGCCAGCAGCCAGACAGCGGGAGGGCTTGACGAGCAGTACTTC
>TRBV7-8|TRBJ1-1|many|.
CASSSAVASEAFF
TGTGCCAGCAGTTCAGCCGTGGCCTCTGAAGCTTTCTTT
>TRBV6-1|TRBJ2-7|.|TRBD2
CASSRWGGLAGGPAYEQYF
TGTGCCAGCAGTAGATGGGGGGGACTAGCGGGGGGGCCCGCCTACGAGCAGTACTTC
>TRBV6-5|TRBJ1-4|many|.
CASSYDGSGPSEKLFF
TGTGCCAGCAGTTACGATGGGAGTGGACCCAGTGAAAAACTGTTTTTT
>TRBV11-2|TRBJ2-7|many|.
CASSLTAYEQYF
TGTGCCAGCAGCTTAACAGCTTACGAGCAGTACTTC
>TRBV18|TRBJ1-4|many|.
CASSREVGNEKLFF
TGTGCCAGCTCACGGGAGGTTGGTAATGAAAAACTGTTTTTT
>TRBV7-2|TRBJ2-7|.|.
CASSTTGRIYEQYF
TGTGCCAGCAGCACCACAGGGCGGATTTACGAGCAGTACTTC
>TRBV7-8|TRBJ1-5|many|.
CASSPRGSTGYSNQPQHF
TGTGCCAGCAGCCCAAGAGGGTCGACAGGCTATAGCAATCAGCCCCAGCATTTT
>TRBV10-3|TRBJ1-6|few|.
CAISGSGDGAPLHF
TGTGCCATCAGCGGCAGTGGTGATGGTGCACCCCTCCACTTT
>TRBV28|TRBJ1-6|many|.
CASIRQAQGSPLHF
TGTGCCAGCATCAGACAGGCCCAGGGATCACCCCTCCACTTT
>TRBV30|TRBJ2-7|few|TRBD2
CAWRQTGTILTYEQYF
TGTGCCTGGAGACAGACCGGGACTATACTTACCTACGAGCAGTACTTC
>TRBV20-1|TRBJ1-2|many|.
CSATRGLYGYTF
TGCAGTGCTACAAGGGGACTCTATGGCTACACCTTC
>TRBV7-9|TRBJ1-1|few|TRBD1
CASSPIRDRGSSTEAFF
TGTGCCAGCAGCCCCATACGGGACAGGGGTTCGAGCACTGAAGCTTTCTTT
>TRBV11-2|TRBJ2-7|.|.
CASSRWPGRPYEQYF
TGTGCCAGCAGCCGCTGGCCAGGTCGACCCTACGAGCAGTACTTC
>TRBV20-1|TRBJ2-7|.|.
CSAEQRYSYEQYF
TGCAGTGCTGAACAGAGATACTCCTACGAGCAGTACTTC
>TRBV11-2|TRBJ2-5|many|.
CASSLQVFSAETQYF
TGTGCCAGCAGCTTACAGGTCTTCTCGGCAGAGACCCAGTACTTC
>TRBV5-6|TRBJ1-4|.|.
CASSLWGTGKLFF
TGTGCCAGCAGCTTGTGGGGGACCGGAAAACTGTTTTTT
>TRBV7-9|TRBJ1-1|few|TRBD1
CASRALDRANTEAFF
TGTGCCAGCAGAGCACTGGACAGGGCGAACACTGAAGCTTTCTTT
>TRBV27|TRBJ1-6|many|.
CASSPTPKGRLRSPLHF
TGTGCCAGCAGTCCTACCCCCAAGGGGCGTCTTCGTTCACCCCTCCACTTT
>TRBV29-1|TRBJ2-2|many|.
CSVGPRTGELFF
TGCAGCGTTGGACCGCGAACCGGGGAGCTGTTTTTT
>TRBV5-5|TRBJ2-5|few|.
CASAGDGETQYF
TGTGCCAGTGCCGGGGATGGAGAGACCCAGTACTTC
>TRBV20-1|TRBJ1-1|.|TRBD1
CSAYLGGPSTEAFF
TGCAGTGCTTACCTAGGGGGCCCCAGCACTGAAGCTTTCTTT
>TRBV7-2|TRBJ2-2|many|TRBD1
CASSIAGGYNTGELFF
TGTGCCAGCAGCATCGCAGGGGGCTACAACACCGGGGAGCTGTTTTTT
>TRBV11-2|TRBJ2-5|many|TRBD1
CASSLDPHGTGPQETQYF
TGTGCCAGCAGCTTAGATCCCCATGGGACAGGTCCTCAAGAGACCCAGTACTTC
>TRBV2|TRBJ1-2|many|.
CASTRAYGYTF
TGTGCCAGCACGAGGGCTTATGGCTACACCTTC
>TRBV5-1|TRBJ1-6|few|TRBD1
CASSFGTENSPLHF
TGCGCCAGCAGCTTTGGGACAGAAAATTCACCCCTCCACTTT
>TRBV10-3|TRBJ2-7|many|.
CAISDLGAGDREQYF
TGTGCCATCAGTGACCTTGGGGCGGGAGACAGGGAGCAGTACTTC
>TRBV7-2|TRBJ1-1|many|.
CASSLLAVAEAFF
TGTGCCAGCAGCTTATTGGCTGTGGCTGAAGCTTTCTTT
>TRBV12-3/TRBV12-4|TRBJ1-4|many|.
CASSPAGPLNEKLFF
TGTGCCAGCAGCCCCGCAGGTCCCTTGAATGAAAAACTGTTTTTT
>TRBV5-6|TRBJ1-6|.|.
CASSSGKTVQVAALHF
TGTGCCAGCAGCTCTGGAAAGACAGTCCAGGTCGCGGCCCTCCACTTT
>TRBV12-3/TRBV12-4|TRBJ2-1|.|.
CASSFTGGVPLF
TGTGCCAGCAGTTTCACCGGGGGCGTCCCTCTTTTC
>TRBV6-5|TRBJ2-7|.|.
CASSYRAHYEQYF
TGTGCCAGCAGTTACAGGGCTCACTACGAGCAGTACTTC